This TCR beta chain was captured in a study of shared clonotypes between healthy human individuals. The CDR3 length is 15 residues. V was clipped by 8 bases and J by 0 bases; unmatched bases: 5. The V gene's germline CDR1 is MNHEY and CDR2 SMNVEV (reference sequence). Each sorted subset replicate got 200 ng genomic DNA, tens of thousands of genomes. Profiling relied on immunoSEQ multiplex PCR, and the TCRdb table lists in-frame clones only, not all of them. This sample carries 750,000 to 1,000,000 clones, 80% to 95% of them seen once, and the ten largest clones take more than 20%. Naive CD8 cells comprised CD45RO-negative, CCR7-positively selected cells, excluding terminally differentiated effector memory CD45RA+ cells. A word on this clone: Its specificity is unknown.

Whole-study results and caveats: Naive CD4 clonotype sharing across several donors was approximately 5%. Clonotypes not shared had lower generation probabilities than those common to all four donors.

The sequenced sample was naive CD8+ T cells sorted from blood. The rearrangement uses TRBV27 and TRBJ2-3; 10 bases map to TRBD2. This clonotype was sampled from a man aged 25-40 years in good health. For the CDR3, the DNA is TGTGCCAGCCTCTGGACTAGCGGAAGCACAGATACGCAGTATTTT. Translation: CASLWTSGSTDTQYF.